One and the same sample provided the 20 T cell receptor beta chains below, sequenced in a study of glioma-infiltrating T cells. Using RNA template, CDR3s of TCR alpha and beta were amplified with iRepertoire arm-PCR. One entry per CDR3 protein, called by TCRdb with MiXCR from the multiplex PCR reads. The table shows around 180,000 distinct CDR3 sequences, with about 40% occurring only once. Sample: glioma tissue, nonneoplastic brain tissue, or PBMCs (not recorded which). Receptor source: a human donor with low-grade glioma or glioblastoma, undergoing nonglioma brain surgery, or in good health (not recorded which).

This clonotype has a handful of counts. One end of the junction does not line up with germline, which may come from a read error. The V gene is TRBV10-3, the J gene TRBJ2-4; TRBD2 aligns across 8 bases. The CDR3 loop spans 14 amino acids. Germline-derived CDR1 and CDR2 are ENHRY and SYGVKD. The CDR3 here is CASSGGAGDPIQYF. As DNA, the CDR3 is TGTGCCAGCAGTGGGGGAGCGGGGGATCCCATTCAGTACTTC.

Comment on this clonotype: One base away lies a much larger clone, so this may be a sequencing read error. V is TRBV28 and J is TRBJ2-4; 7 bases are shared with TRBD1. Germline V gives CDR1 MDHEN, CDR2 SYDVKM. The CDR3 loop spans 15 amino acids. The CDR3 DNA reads TGTGCCAGCAGACCTCCTCGAACAGGGGTAAACATTCAGTGCTTC. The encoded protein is CASRPPRTGVNIQCF. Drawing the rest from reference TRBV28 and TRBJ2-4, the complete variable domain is DVKVTQSSRYLVKRTGEKVFLECVQDMDHENMFWYRQDPGLGLRLIYFSYDVKMKEKGDIPEGYSVSREKKERFSLILESASTNQTSMYLCASRPPRTGVNIQCFGAGTRLSVL.

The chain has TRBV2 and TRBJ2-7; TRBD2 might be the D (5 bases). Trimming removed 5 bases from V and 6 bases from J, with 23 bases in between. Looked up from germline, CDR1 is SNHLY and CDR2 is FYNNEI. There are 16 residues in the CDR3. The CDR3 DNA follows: TGTGCCAGCAGTACACAAGCACTCCGGGAAGGAGGCGAGCAGTACTTC. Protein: CASSTQALREGGEQYF.

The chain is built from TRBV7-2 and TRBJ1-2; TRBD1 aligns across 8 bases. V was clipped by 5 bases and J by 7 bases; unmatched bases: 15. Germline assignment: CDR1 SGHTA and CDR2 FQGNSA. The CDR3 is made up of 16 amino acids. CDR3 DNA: TGTGCCAGCAGCCCATCCGGACAGGGAATATCCGGTGGCTACACCTTC. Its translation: CASSPSGQGISGGYTF.

The DNA for the CDR3 is TGTGCCAGCAGCTACCAGACTAGCGGAGAGACCCAGTACTTC. It translates to CASSYQTSGETQYF. The genes are TRBV7-6 and TRBJ2-5, with 9 bases lining up with TRBD2. The CDR3 is 14 residues long. Trimming took 4 bases from V and 4 from J; bases not matched to a gene: 4. CDR1 and CDR2 (germline): SGHVS, FNYEAQ.

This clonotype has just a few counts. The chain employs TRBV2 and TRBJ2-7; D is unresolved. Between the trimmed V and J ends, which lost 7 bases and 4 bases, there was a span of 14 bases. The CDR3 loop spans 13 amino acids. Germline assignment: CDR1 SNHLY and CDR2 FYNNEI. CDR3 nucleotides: TGTGCCAGCAAGGTCCGGGCCCTATACGAGCAGTACTTC. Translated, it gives CASKVRALYEQYF.

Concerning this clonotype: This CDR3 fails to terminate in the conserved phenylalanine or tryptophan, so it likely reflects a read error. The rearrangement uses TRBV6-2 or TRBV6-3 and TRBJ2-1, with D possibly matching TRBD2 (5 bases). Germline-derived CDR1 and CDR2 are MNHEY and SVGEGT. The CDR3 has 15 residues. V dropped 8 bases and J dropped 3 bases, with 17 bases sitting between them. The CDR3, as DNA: TGTGCCAGCGAGCGGAGTAGCAGGAACTACAATGAGCAGTTCTCC. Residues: CASERSSRNYNEQFS.

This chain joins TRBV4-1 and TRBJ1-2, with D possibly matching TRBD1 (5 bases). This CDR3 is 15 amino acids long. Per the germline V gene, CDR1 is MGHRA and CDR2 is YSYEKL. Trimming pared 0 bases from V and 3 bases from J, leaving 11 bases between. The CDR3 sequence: CASSQELGPYYGYTF. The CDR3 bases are TGCGCCAGCAGCCAAGAGTTGGGGCCCTACTATGGCTACACCTTC.

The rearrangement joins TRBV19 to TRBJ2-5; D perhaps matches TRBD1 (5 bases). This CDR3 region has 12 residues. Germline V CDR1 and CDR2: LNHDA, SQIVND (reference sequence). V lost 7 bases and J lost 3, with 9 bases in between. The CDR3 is CASNQGEETQYF. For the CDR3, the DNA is TGTGCCAGTAACCAGGGCGAAGAGACCCAGTACTTC.

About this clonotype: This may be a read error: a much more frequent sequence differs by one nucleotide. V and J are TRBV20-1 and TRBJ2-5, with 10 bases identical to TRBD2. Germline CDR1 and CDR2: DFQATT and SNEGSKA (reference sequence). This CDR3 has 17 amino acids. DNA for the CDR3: TGCAGTGCTAGAGATCCCCTAGCGGGGGAACCCAAAGAGACCCAGCACTTC. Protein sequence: CSARDPLAGEPKETQHF.

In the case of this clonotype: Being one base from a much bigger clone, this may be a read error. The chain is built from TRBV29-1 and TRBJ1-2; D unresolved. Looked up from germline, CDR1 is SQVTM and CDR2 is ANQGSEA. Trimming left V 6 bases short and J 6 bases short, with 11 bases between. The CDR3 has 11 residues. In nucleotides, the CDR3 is TGCAGCGTCTGGTACAATAATGGCTACACCTTC. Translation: CSVWYNNGYTF.

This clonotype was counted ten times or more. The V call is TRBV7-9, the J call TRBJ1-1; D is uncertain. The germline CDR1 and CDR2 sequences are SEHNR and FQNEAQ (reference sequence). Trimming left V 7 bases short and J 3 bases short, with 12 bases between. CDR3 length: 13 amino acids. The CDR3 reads CASTPPRYTEAFF. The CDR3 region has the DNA TGTGCCAGCACCCCCCCGCGGTACACTGAAGCTTTCTTT.

CDR3 region: CASSQSSSSYEQYF. The CDR3 region has the DNA TGTGCCAGCAGCCAGTCATCGTCCTCCTACGAGCAGTACTTC. The chain combines TRBV5-4 with TRBJ2-7; D gene ambiguous. Germline assignment: CDR1 SGHNT and CDR2 YYREEE (reference sequence). With 4 bases removed from V and 0 bases from J, the gap between germline ends came to 11 bases. The CDR3 has 14 amino acids.

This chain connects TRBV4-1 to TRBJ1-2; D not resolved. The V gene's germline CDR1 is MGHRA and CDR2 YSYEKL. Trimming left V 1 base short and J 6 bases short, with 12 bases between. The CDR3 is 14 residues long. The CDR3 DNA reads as TGCGCCAGCAGCCAAGTGGGCGGCCCCCATGGCTACACCTTC. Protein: CASSQVGGPHGYTF.

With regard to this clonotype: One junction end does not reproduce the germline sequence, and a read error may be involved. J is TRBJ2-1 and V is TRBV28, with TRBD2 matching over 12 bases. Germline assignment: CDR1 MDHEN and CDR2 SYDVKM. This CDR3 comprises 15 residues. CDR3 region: CASSLLGLAGNQQFF. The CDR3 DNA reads TGTGCCAGCAGTTTATTGGGACTAGCGGGCAATCAGCAGTTCTTC.

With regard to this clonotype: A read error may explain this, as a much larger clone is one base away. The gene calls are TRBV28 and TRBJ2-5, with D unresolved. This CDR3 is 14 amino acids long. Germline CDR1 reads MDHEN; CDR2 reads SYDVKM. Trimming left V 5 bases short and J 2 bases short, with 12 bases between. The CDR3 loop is CASSTTPLQETQYF. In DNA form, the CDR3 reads TGTGCCAGCAGTACGACTCCTCTGCAAGAGACCCAGTACTTC.

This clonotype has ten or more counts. CDR3 loop: CASRLAGASNEQFF. The CDR3 DNA reads as TGTGCCAGTCGACTAGCGGGAGCTTCTAATGAGCAGTTCTTC. The rearrangement joins TRBV28 to TRBJ2-1; the match to TRBD2 covers 12 bases. V lost 9 bases to trimming and J lost 7 bases; unmatched junction nucleotides: 7. The CDR3 totals 14 residues. Germline CDR1 reads MDHEN; CDR2 reads SYDVKM.

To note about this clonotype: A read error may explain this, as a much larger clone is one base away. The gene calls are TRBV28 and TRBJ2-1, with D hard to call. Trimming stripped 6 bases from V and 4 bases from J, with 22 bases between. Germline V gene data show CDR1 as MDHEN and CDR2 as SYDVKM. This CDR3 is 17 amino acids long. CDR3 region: CASSLFDPVNPYNEQFF. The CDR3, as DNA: TGTGCCAGCAGCCTTTTTGATCCTGTGAACCCGTACAATGAGCAGTTCTTC.

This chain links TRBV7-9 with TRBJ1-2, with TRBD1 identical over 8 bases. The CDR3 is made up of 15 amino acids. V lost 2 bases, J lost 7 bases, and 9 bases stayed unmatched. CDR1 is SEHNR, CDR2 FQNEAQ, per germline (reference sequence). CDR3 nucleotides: TGTGCCAGCAGCTTAATCCAGGGGGCAATAGGTGGCTACACCTTC. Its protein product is CASSLIQGAIGGYTF.

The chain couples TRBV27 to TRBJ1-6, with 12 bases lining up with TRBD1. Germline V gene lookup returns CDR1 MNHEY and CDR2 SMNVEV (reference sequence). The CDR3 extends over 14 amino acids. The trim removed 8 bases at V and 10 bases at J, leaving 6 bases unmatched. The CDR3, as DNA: TGTGCCAGCCCCCCCGGGACAGGGGGCTCACCCCTCCACTTT. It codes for CASPPGTGGSPLHF.